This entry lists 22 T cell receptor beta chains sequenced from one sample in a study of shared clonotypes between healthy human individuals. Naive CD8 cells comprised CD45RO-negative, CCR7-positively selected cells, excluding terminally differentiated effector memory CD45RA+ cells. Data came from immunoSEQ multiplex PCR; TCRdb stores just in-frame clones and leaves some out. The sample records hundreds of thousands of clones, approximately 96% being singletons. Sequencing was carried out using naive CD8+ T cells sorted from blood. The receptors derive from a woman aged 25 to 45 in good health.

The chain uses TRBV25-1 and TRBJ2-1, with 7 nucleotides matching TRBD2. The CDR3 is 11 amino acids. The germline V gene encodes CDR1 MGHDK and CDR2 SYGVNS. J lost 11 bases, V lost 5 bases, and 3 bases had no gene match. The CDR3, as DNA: TGTGCCAGCAGTAACAGCGGGAAGCAGTTCTTC. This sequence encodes CASSNSGKQFF. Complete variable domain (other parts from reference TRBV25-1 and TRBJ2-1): EADIYQTPRYLVIGTGKKITLECSQTMGHDKMYWYQQDPGMELHLIHYSYGVNSTEKGDLSSESTVSRIRTEHFPLTLESARPSHTSQYLCASSNSGKQFFGPGTRLTVL.

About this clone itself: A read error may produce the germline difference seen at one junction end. CDR3 sequence reads: CSGEQGTEAFF. CDR3 DNA: TGCAGCGGTGAACAGGGTACTGAAGCTTTCTTT. The chain links TRBV29-1 to TRBJ1-1, with TRBD1 as a possible D gene (6 bases). Germline V lookup: CDR1 SQVTM, CDR2 ANQGSEA. The CDR3 contains 11 residues.

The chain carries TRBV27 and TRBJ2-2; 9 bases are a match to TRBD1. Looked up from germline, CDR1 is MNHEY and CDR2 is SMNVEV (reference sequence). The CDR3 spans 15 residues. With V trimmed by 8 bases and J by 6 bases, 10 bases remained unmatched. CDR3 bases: TGTGCCAGCGAGAATACGGGACAGGGATCCGGGGAGCTGTTTTTT. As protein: CASENTGQGSGELFF.

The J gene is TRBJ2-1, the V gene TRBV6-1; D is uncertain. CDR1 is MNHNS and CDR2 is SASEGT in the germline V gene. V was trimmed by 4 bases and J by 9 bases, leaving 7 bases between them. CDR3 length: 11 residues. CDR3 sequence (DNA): TGTGCCAGCAGTGGCTCCGGTGAGCAGTTCTTC. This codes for CASSGSGEQFF.

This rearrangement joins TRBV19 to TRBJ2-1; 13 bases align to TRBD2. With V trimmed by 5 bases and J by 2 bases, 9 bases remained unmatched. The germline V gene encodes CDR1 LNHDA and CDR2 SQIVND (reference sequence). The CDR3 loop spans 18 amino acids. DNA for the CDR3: TGTGCCAGTAGTCGGACTAGCGGGGGTAGGGGCGCCTACAATGAGCAGTTCTTC. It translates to CASSRTSGGRGAYNEQFF.

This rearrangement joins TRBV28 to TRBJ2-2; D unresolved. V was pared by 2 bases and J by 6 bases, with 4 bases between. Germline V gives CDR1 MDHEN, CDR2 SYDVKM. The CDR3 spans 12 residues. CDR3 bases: TGTGCCAGCAGTTTAACCCCCGGGGAGCTGTTTTTT. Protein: CASSLTPGELFF.

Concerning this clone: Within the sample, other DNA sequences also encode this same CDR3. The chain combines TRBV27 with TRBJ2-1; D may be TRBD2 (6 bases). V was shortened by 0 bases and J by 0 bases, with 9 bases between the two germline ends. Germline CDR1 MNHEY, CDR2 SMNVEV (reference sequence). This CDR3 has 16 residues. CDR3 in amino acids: CASSLSPGSSYNEQFF. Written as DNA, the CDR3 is TGTGCCAGCAGTTTATCACCCGGGAGCTCCTACAATGAGCAGTTCTTC.

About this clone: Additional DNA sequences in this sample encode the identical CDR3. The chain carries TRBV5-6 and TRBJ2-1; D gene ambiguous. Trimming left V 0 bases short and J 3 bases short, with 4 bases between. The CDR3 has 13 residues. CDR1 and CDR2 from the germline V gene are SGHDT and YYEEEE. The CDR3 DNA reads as TGTGCCAGCAGCTTGGGCAGCTACAATGAGCAGTTCTTC. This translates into CASSLGSYNEQFF.

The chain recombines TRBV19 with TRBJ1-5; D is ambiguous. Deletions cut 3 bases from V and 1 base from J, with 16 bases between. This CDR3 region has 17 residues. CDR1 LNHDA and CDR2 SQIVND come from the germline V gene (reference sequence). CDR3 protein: CASSMGTVYLSNQPQHF. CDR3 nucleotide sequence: TGTGCCAGTAGTATGGGTACAGTTTATTTGAGCAATCAGCCCCAGCATTTT.

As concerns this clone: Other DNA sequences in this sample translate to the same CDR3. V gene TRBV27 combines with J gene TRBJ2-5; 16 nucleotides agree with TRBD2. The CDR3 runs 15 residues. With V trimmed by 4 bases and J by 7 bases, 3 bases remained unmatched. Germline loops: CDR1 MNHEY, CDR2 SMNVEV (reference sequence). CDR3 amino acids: CASSSGTSGRGTQYF. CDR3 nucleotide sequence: TGTGCCAGCAGTTCCGGGACTAGCGGGAGGGGGACCCAGTACTTC.

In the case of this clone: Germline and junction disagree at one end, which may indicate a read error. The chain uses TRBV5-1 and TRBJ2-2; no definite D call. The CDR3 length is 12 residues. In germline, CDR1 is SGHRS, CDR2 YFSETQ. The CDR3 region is CASSLNAGELFF. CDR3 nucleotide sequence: TGCGCCAGCAGCTTGAACGCCGGGGAGCTGTTTTTT.

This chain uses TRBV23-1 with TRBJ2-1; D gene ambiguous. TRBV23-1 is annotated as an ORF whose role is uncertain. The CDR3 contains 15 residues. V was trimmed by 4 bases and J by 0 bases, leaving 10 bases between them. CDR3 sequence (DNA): TGCGCCAGCAGTCTTTGGCGGAGCTCCTACAATGAGCAGTTCTTC. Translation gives CASSLWRSSYNEQFF.

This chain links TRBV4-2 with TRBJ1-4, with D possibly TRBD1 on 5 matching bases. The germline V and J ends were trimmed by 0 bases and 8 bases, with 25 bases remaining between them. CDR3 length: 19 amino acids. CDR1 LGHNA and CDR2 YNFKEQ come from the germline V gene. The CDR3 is CASSQDARAVGGDGEKLFF. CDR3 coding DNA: TGTGCCAGCAGCCAAGATGCCCGGGCAGTCGGGGGGGATGGCGAAAAACTGTTTTTT.

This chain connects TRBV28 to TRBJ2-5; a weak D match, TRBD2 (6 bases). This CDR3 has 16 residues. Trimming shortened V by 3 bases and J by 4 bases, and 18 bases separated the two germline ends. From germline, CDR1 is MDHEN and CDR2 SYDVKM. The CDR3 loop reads CASSLGTFVRGETQYF. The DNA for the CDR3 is TGTGCCAGCAGTTTGGGGACTTTCGTTAGAGGAGAGACCCAGTACTTC.

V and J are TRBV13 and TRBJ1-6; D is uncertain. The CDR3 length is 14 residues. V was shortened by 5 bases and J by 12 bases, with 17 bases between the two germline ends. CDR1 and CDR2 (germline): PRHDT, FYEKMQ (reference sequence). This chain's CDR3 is CASSPVVEPLPLHF. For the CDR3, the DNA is TGTGCCAGCAGCCCGGTGGTGGAACCACTACCCCTCCACTTT.

CDR3 nucleotides: TGTGCCAGCAGCGTCCCGGGACAGGGAAACATTCAGTACTTC. It yields the protein CASSVPGQGNIQYF. The chain links TRBV11-2 to TRBJ2-4; TRBD1 matches 9 bases. The CDR3 has 14 residues. The germline V gene has CDR1 SGHAT and CDR2 FQNNGV. Trimming at V came to 5 bases and at J to 6 bases, leaving 5 bases not matched to a gene.

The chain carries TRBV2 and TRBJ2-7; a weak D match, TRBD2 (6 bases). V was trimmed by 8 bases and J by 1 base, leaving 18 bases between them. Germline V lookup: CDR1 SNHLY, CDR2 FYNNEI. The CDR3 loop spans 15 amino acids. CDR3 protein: CASSALLSGSYEQYF. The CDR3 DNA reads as TGTGCCAGCTCTGCTTTGTTGAGCGGGTCCTACGAGCAGTACTTC.

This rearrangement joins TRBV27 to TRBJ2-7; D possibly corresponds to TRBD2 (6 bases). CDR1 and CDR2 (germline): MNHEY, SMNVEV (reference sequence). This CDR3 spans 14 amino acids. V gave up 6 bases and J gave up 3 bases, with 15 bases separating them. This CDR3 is CASRISGRSYEQYF. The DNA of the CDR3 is TGTGCCAGCAGAATCTCCGGGAGAAGCTACGAGCAGTACTTC.

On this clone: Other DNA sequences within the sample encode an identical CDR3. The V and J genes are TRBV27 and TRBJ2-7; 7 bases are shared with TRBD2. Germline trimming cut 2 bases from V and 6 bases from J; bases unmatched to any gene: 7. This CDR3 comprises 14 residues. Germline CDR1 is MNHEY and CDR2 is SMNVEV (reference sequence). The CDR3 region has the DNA TGTGCCAGCAGTTTAGGGGGAGGGCCGGGCGAGCAGTACTTC. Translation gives CASSLGGGPGEQYF.

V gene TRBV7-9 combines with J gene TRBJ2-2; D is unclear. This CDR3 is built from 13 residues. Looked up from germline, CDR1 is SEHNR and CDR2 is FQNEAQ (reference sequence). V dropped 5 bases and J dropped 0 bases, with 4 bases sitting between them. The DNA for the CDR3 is TGTGCCAGCAGCCCCGCGAACACCGGGGAGCTGTTTTTT. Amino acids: CASSPANTGELFF. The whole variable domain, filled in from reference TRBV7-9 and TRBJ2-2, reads DTGVSQNPRHKITKRGQNVTFRCDPISEHNRLYWYRQTLGQGPEFLTYFQNEAQLEKSRLLSDRFSAERPKGSFSTLEIQRTEQGDSAMYLCASSPANTGELFFGEGSRLTVL.

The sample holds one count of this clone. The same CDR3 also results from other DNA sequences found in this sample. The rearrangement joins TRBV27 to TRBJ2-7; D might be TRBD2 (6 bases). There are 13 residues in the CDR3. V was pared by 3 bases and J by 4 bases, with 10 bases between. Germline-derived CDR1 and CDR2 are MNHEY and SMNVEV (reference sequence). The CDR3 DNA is TGTGCCAGCAGTTTCGGGACTGGATACGAGCAGTACTTC. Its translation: CASSFGTGYEQYF.

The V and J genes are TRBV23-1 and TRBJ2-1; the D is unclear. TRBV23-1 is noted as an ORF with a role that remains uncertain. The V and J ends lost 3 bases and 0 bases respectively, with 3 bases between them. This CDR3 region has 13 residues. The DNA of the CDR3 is TGCGCCAGCAGTCAGAGCTCCTACAATGAGCAGTTCTTC. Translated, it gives CASSQSSYNEQFF.